Described below is a single T cell receptor beta chain sequence and its context. The antigen this receptor binds is unknown. No quality values exist for individual bases; no much larger clone is one base distant. Sequenced on an Illumina HiSeq 2000. TCR beta chain libraries were generated by multiplex PCR amplification. The amplified TCR beta chain products were analyzed by high-throughput sequencing. TCRdb reprocessed the public reads (quality trimming at Q25 with fastp, clone calling with MiXCR) and kept in-frame beta chains. Merged by CDR3 protein, the rows form single entries marked with the most common genes and DNA. The sample profile shows tens of thousands of distinct CDR3 sequences; under 60% of them were found once. The biggest ten clones account for roughly an eighth of the sample. From the cysteine through the phenylalanine, the CDR3 covers 13 amino acids. The DNA shown is the 39-base CDR3, in frame from base 1. Via the germline V gene (reference sequence), CDR1 is LNHDA and CDR2 SQIVND. V lost 4 bases and J lost 4 bases; the stretch between them is 10 bases long.

The data were taken from a study of breast tumors, draining lymph nodes, adjacent tissues (dated by TCRdb to 2016 to 2017). For the study in its entirety: The study compared TCR beta repertoires across tumor, adjacent nontumor tissue and axillary lymph nodes from breast cancer patients. The study aimed to assess the relationships and possible T-cell exchange between tumor, surrounding tissue and draining lymph node repertoires in human breast cancer. Results the study describes overall, beyond this receptor: The similarity between tumor and nontumor tissue repertoires was significantly greater in luminal-like breast cancer than in basal-like breast cancer. A scenario in which most tumor T cells derive from the lymph node and then expand within tumor tissue was judged to be consistent with the data. Rather than being directly demonstrated, the conclusion that tumor T cells originate in lymph nodes was presented as consistent with a hypothesis. Tumor T-cell repertoires showed less diversity than lymph node repertoires and more diversity than nontumor tissue repertoires, and tumor T-cell repertoires showed preferential V and J gene usage.

The rearrangement combines TRBV19 with TRBJ1-2; no D gene is confidently identified. This clonotype was obtained from a female donor with breast cancer. Some clones in this sample may be carry-over from other donors' samples. Sequencing used breast tumor tissue. The DNA reads TGTGCCAGTAGTACTCTCCGGGGCTATGGCTACACCTTC. Its translation is CASSTLRGYGYTF.